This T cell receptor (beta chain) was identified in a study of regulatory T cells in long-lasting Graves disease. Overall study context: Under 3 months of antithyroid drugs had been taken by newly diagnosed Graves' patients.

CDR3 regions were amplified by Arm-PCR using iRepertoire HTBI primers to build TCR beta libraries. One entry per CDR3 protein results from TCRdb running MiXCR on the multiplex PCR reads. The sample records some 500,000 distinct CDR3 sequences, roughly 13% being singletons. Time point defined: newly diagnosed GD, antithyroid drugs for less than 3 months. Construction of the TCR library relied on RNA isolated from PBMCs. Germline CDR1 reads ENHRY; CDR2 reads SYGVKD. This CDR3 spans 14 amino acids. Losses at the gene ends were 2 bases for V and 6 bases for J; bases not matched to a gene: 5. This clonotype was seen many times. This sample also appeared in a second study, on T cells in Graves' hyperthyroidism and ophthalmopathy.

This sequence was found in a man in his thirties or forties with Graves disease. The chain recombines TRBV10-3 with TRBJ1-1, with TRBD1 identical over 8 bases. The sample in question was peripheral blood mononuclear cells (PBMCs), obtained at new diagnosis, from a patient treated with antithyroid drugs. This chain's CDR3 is CAISERQGLAEAFF. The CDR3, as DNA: TGTGCCATCAGTGAGAGACAGGGGTTGGCTGAAGCTTTCTTT.